These 20 T cell receptor beta chains were all obtained from the same sample, sequenced in a study of blood T cell repertoires in COVID-19. Data came from immunoSEQ multiplex PCR; TCRdb stores just in-frame clones and leaves some out. The table shows approximately 100,000 clones, with 65% to 80% occurring only once. Sequencing was carried out using peripheral blood. The receptors originated from a man aged 70-80 years with active or convalescent COVID-19.

V is TRBV28 and J is TRBJ1-2; D is uncertain. The ends were cut back, 6 bases at V and 4 bases at J, with 6 bases in the middle. The CDR3 covers 11 residues. Germline V CDR1 and CDR2: MDHEN, SYDVKM. CDR3: CASRAGYGYTF. CDR3 DNA: TGTGCCAGCAGGGCGGGCTATGGCTACACCTTC.

V is TRBV5-1 and J is TRBJ1-1; 9 bases are shared with TRBD1. The germline V gene has CDR1 SGHRS and CDR2 YFSETQ. V lost 4 bases to trimming and J lost 4 bases; unmatched junction nucleotides: 5. The CDR3 consists of 14 residues. For the CDR3, the DNA is TGCGCCAGCAGCCCGGGACAGGGTGGCACTGAAGCTTTCTTT. It specifies CASSPGQGGTEAFF.

This chain connects TRBV21-1 to TRBJ1-5; TRBD1, the table's D call, lacks a check against the DNA. TRBV21-1 is marked as a pseudogene. The CDR3 is 18 amino acids. In nucleotides, the CDR3 is TGTGCCAGCAGCAAAGGATGTGGGCAGGCCTATAGCAATCAGCCCCAGCATTTT. Translation gives CASSKGCGQAYSNQPQHF.

V gene TRBV6-1 combines with J gene TRBJ1-3; 7 bases fit TRBD1. The germline V gene encodes CDR1 MNHNS and CDR2 SASEGT. V dropped 1 base and J dropped 0; count of bases not matched to a gene: 9. There are 18 residues in the CDR3. The DNA for the CDR3 is TGTGCCAGCAGTGAAGAGGGGCGAGGGGGCCCCTCTGGAAACACCATATATTTT. Translating gives CASSEEGRGGPSGNTIYF.

The V and J genes are TRBV5-1 and TRBJ1-1; possibly TRBD1 for D (5 bases). The CDR3 spans 15 residues. In germline, CDR1 is SGHRS, CDR2 YFSETQ. Trimming pared 0 bases from V and 5 bases from J, leaving 14 bases between. The CDR3 loop reads CASSLASPGETEAFF. The CDR3, as DNA: TGCGCCAGCAGCTTGGCTAGCCCGGGGGAGACTGAAGCTTTCTTT.

The chain joins TRBV11-2 to TRBJ2-1; TRBD2 aligns across 7 bases. J lost 0 bases, V lost 2 bases, and 7 bases had no gene match. Germline loops: CDR1 SGHAT, CDR2 FQNNGV. This CDR3 has 17 amino acids. For the CDR3, the DNA is TGTGCCAGCAGCTTATTCGCAGCGGGAAGCTCCTACAATGAGCAGTTCTTC. It is translated as CASSLFAAGSSYNEQFF.

This chain links TRBV21-1 with TRBJ1-2. TRBV21-1 represents a pseudogene. The CDR3 has 17 amino acids. The CDR3 DNA reads TGTGCCAGCAGCAAAGGGGGAGCGTCTCTATCTAACTATGGCTACACCTTC. It yields the protein CASSKGGASLSNYGYTF.

The chain couples TRBV28 to TRBJ1-4, with no clear D. Trimming shortened V by 3 bases and J by 4 bases, and 6 bases separated the two germline ends. Germline V CDR1 and CDR2: MDHEN, SYDVKM. There are 13 residues in the CDR3. The CDR3 DNA reads as TGTGCCAGCAGTTTGCGCGGTAATGAAAAACTGTTTTTT. Amino acids: CASSLRGNEKLFF.

The chain joins TRBV5-4 to TRBJ2-7; 11 nucleotides match TRBD2. Trimming took 4 bases from V and 3 from J; bases not matched to a gene: 6. Germline CDR1 is SGHNT and CDR2 is YYREEE (reference sequence). The CDR3 extends over 15 amino acids. The CDR3 region has the DNA TGTGCCAGCAGCCCATCTAGCGGGGGGCTCTACGAGCAGTACTTC. Its protein product is CASSPSSGGLYEQYF.

The rearrangement joins TRBV7-2 to TRBJ2-3; maybe TRBD2 (5 bases). This CDR3 is 14 amino acids long. Germline assignment: CDR1 SGHTA and CDR2 FQGNSA. Trimming removed 2 bases from V and 3 bases from J, with 9 bases in between. CDR3 sequence: CASSLQRGTDTQYF. In DNA form, the CDR3 reads TGTGCCAGCAGCTTACAGCGAGGGACAGATACGCAGTATTTT.

Only a few counts were recorded for this clone. CDR3 DNA sequence: TGTGCCAGCGGACGACAGGGAGTTAACACTGAAGCTTTCTTT. Protein product: CASGRQGVNTEAFF. V and J are TRBV2 and TRBJ1-1, with 7 nucleotides matching TRBD1. This CDR3 is 14 amino acids long. J was trimmed by 2 bases and V by 8 bases; bases with no gene match: 8. Germline V lookup: CDR1 SNHLY, CDR2 FYNNEI.

The rearrangement uses TRBV24-1 and TRBJ2-5; TRBD1 matches 9 bases. The germline CDR1 and CDR2 sequences are KGHDR and SFDVKD. V lost 3 bases and J lost 4; bases outside the gene matches: 2. The CDR3 runs 14 residues. CDR3 residues: CATSDHRGRETQYF. The CDR3 DNA is TGTGCCACCAGTGATCACAGGGGGCGAGAGACCCAGTACTTC.

This clone came up a few times. The chain links TRBV5-6 to TRBJ2-5, with 8 bases aligning to TRBD1. J was trimmed by 4 bases and V by 0 bases; bases with no gene match: 8. Germline assignment: CDR1 SGHDT and CDR2 YYEEEE. The CDR3 has 16 residues. The CDR3 sequence: CASSLGGQGTGETQYF. CDR3 bases: TGTGCCAGCAGCTTGGGTGGACAGGGTACAGGAGAGACCCAGTACTTC.

The gene calls are TRBV30 and TRBJ1-5, with a weak D call TRBD1 (5 bases). CDR1 is GTSNPN and CDR2 is SVGIG in the germline V gene (reference sequence). The CDR3 contains 15 residues. Trimming took off 2 bases at V and 3 bases at J, with 14 bases between the two ends. The CDR3, as DNA: TGTGCCTGGAGTAGGGTCAGGGCTTACAATCAGCCCCAGCATTTT. Translated, it gives CAWSRVRAYNQPQHF. Filled out from reference TRBV30 and TRBJ1-5, the complete variable domain reads SQTIHQWPATLVQPVGSPLSLECTVEGTSNPNLYWYRQAAGRGLQLLFYSVGIGQISSEVPQNLSASRPQDRQFILSSKKLLLSDSGFYLCAWSRVRAYNQPQHFGDGTRLSIL.

The rearrangement links TRBV3-1 (or the pseudogene TRBV3-2) to TRBJ1-5, with D possibly being TRBD1 (6 bases). The CDR3 totals 14 residues. V was trimmed by 4 bases and J by 5 bases, leaving 12 bases between them. Looked up from germline, CDR1 is LGHDT and CDR2 is YNNKEL (reference sequence). CDR3 residues: CASSLGGADQPQHF. Here the CDR3 DNA reads TGTGCCAGCAGCCTGGGGGGGGCCGATCAGCCCCAGCATTTT.

This clone showed up just once. This rearrangement joins TRBV6-6 to TRBJ2-7, with D possibly being TRBD2 (6 bases). CDR3 length equals 14 residues. Germline V gene data show CDR1 as MNHNY and CDR2 as SVGAGI (reference sequence). Trimming pared 6 bases from V and 6 bases from J, leaving 18 bases between. CDR3 nucleotides: TGTGCCAGCAGCCCTGGGACTGCGGTGGGCGAGCAGTACTTC. Amino acid sequence: CASSPGTAVGEQYF.

The chain is built from TRBV30 and TRBJ2-1; weak D call: TRBD1 (5 bases). The V gene's germline CDR1 is GTSNPN and CDR2 SVGIG (reference sequence). V lost 4 bases and J lost 1, with 14 bases in between. The length of the CDR3 is 15 residues. CDR3: CAWTKTGASYNEQFF. The CDR3 nucleotides are TGTGCCTGGACTAAAACAGGAGCTTCCTACAATGAGCAGTTCTTC.

This chain links TRBV19 with TRBJ1-2, with 9 positions matching TRBD1. CDR3 size: 12 residues. Per the germline V gene, CDR1 is LNHDA and CDR2 is SQIVND (reference sequence). V lost 8 bases and J lost 4; bases outside the gene matches: 2. CDR3: CASYRGLYGYTF. CDR3 bases: TGTGCCAGTTACAGGGGGCTCTATGGCTACACCTTC.

The chain is built from TRBV9 and TRBJ2-7, with TRBD2 matching 8 bases. CDR3 length: 14 amino acids. V was pared by 0 bases and J by 5 bases, with 4 bases of the junction left unmatched. Looked up from germline, CDR1 is SGDLS and CDR2 is YYNGEE. The DNA of the CDR3 is TGTGCCAGCAGCGTAGGACTAGCGAACAACGAGCAGTACTTC. This gives the protein CASSVGLANNEQYF.

The J gene is TRBJ2-1, the V gene TRBV6-1, with TRBD2 identical over 9 bases. CDR3 length equals 16 residues. The germline CDR1 and CDR2 sequences are MNHNS and SASEGT. With V trimmed by 4 bases and J by 9 bases, 13 bases remained unmatched. DNA of the CDR3: TGTGCCAGCAGTGCCTATAGCGGGAGCCCCCAGCGTGAGCAGTTCTTC. It encodes CASSAYSGSPQREQFF.